These T cell receptor beta chains were read from a single sample in a study of patients and donors after allogeneic stem cell transplantation. MiXCR was run by TCRdb on the RT-PCR reads, yielding one entry per CDR3 protein. In the table there are almost 90,000 distinct CDR3 sequences, around 5% of which are singletons. Material for sequencing was blood, either unsorted or a sorted T cell fraction (not recorded which). All receptors derive from a human donor who was either an allogeneic HSCT recipient or a stem cell or donor lymphocyte infusion donor (not recorded which). It is not recorded whose cells these are; they may come from a transplant donor. CDR3s include the opening cysteine and the closing phenylalanine or tryptophan. A D gene is named only where the DNA matches it firmly. Rows give clone size only sometimes, using once, few, many, or a class for an expanded clone.

many,NA,TRBV15,TRBJ1-2,CATSRDWIYGYTF,TGTGCCACCAGCAGAGATTGGATCTATGGCTACACCTTC
NA,NA,TRBV6-1,TRBJ1-5,CASRTPGGGNQPQHF,TGTGCCAGCAGAACCCCGGGGGGGGGCAATCAGCCCCAGCATTTT
NA,NA,TRBV3-1,TRBJ1-6,CASSQPLRGARSPLHF,TGTGCCAGCAGCCAACCTTTAAGGGGGGCAAGATCACCCCTCCACTTT
NA,TRBD1,TRBV18,TRBJ2-1,CASSPGAGGDQFF,TGTGCCAGCTCACCAGGGGCAGGGGGAGATCAGTTCTTC
many,NA,TRBV20-1,TRBJ1-4,CSAVGGPTNEKLFF,TGCAGTGCTGTGGGGGGCCCAACTAATGAAAAACTGTTTTTT
few,NA,TRBV9,TRBJ1-4,CASSVGQGENEKLFF,TGTGCCAGCAGCGTAGGGCAGGGTGAAAATGAAAAACTGTTTTTT
NA,NA,TRBV13,TRBJ2-1,CASSGSTGSGSEQFF,TGTGCCAGCAGCGGTTCGACAGGTTCGGGCAGTGAGCAGTTCTTC
many,TRBD1,TRBV20-1,TRBJ1-6,CSARDRRQGNSPLHF,TGCAGTGCTAGAGATAGAAGACAGGGTAATTCACCCCTCCACTTT
NA,TRBD1,TRBV29-1,TRBJ2-5,CSAQDRGGTQYF,TGCAGCGCTCAGGACAGGGGTGGGACCCAGTACTTC
many,TRBD1,TRBV20-1,TRBJ1-2,CSATGESGGYTF,TGCAGTGCAACAGGGGAATCTGGCGGCTACACCTTC
many,TRBD2,TRBV4-2,TRBJ2-1,CASSQASGGYNEQFF,TGTGCCAGCAGCCAGGCAAGCGGGGGATACAATGAGCAGTTCTTC
many,NA,TRBV11-2,TRBJ2-3,CASSLRGARVDTQYF,TGTGCCAGCAGCTTAAGGGGGGCCCGTGTAGATACGCAGTATTTT
many,NA,TRBV5-1,TRBJ2-7,CASTQEGSREQYF,TGCGCCAGCACCCAGGAGGGGTCAAGGGAGCAGTACTTC
many,TRBD1,TRBV5-1,TRBJ1-1,CASSWTGATEAFF,TGCGCCAGCAGCTGGACAGGGGCCACTGAAGCTTTCTTT
many,NA,TRBV15,TRBJ2-3,CATSRDEYNQPNTQYF,TGTGCCACCAGCAGAGATGAGTATAACCAACCTAATACGCAGTATTTT
few,NA,TRBV9,TRBJ2-3,CASSVGGRGGDTQYF,TGTGCCAGCAGCGTAGGTGGCAGGGGGGGAGATACGCAGTATTTT
NA,NA,TRBV27,TRBJ1-5,CASSLGFGGSDQPQHF,TGTGCCAGCAGTTTAGGATTCGGGGGCTCGGATCAGCCCCAGCATTTT
many,TRBD2,TRBV28,TRBJ2-3,CASSYGGRATDTQYF,TGTGCCAGCAGTTATGGAGGGAGGGCGACAGATACGCAGTATTTT
many,NA,TRBV20-1,TRBJ1-5,CSADTWPRRNSNQPQHF,TGCAGTGCCGACACCTGGCCCAGGAGAAATAGCAATCAGCCCCAGCATTTT
many,TRBD1,TRBV5-1,TRBJ1-4,CASSLGPGQTNEKLFF,TGCGCCAGCAGCTTGGGTCCGGGACAGACTAATGAAAAACTGTTTTTT
many,TRBD2,TRBV27,TRBJ2-3,CASSKRDPTDTQYF,TGTGCCAGCAGTAAGCGGGACCCCACAGATACGCAGTATTTT
many,NA,TRBV3-1,TRBJ1-5,CASSQDIGNQPQHF,TGTGCCAGCAGCCAAGATATAGGGAACCAGCCCCAGCATTTT
many,NA,TRBV20-1,TRBJ1-5,CSAREAGNQPQHF,TGCAGTGCTAGAGAGGCAGGGAATCAGCCCCAGCATTTT
many,NA,TRBV7-2,TRBJ1-2,CASSLGTSKGGYTF,TGTGCCAGCAGCTTAGGGACCTCGAAGGGTGGCTACACCTTC
many,TRBD1,TRBV5-1,TRBJ1-2,CASSLAGTAYGYTF,TGCGCCAGCAGCTTGGCCGGGACAGCCTATGGCTACACCTTC
many,NA,TRBV12-3/TRBV12-4,TRBJ1-1,CASGWTVGTEAFF,TGTGCCAGCGGGTGGACGGTGGGGACTGAAGCTTTCTTT
many,TRBD2,TRBV27,TRBJ2-3,CASRIAGAMTDTQYF,TGTGCCAGCAGGATAGCGGGAGCTATGACAGATACGCAGTATTTT
few,NA,TRBV19,TRBJ2-1,CASSGGLLLSYNEQFF,TGTGCCAGTAGTGGGGGACTGCTACTCTCCTACAATGAGCAGTTCTTC
many,NA,TRBV27,TRBJ2-7,CASSWTGRGEQYF,TGTGCCAGCTCATGGACAGGGAGGGGCGAGCAGTACTTC
many,NA,TRBV3-1,TRBJ2-7,CASSRGLTGEQYF,TGTGCCAGCAGCCGAGGACTCACTGGTGAGCAGTACTTC
NA,NA,TRBV5-6,TRBJ2-7,CASSLGNPTYEQYF,TGTGCCAGCAGCTTGGGCAACCCCACCTACGAGCAGTACTTC
many,NA,TRBV14,TRBJ1-2,CASSPGQNLYGYTF,TGTGCCAGCAGCCCCGGACAGAACCTCTATGGCTACACCTTC
many,NA,TRBV29-1,TRBJ1-5,CSVGDGSFQPQHF,TGCAGCGTTGGGGACGGAAGTTTTCAGCCCCAGCATTTT
many,NA,TRBV28,TRBJ1-5,CASSLITRLSNQPQHF,TGTGCCAGCAGTTTAATTACCAGACTTAGCAATCAGCCCCAGCATTTT
NA,NA,TRBV28,TRBJ2-6,CASRGASQGSLSGANVLTF,TGTGCCAGCAGGGGCGCTTCACAGGGCTCCCTTTCTGGGGCCAACGTCCTGACTTTC
many,TRBD1,TRBV3-1,TRBJ1-4,CASSQGQGPNEKLFF,TGTGCCAGCAGCCAAGGACAGGGGCCGAATGAAAAACTGTTTTTT
many,NA,TRBV3-1,TRBJ1-2,CASRMGSVPGYTF,TGTGCCAGCAGAATGGGCAGTGTCCCAGGCTACACCTTC
many,NA,TRBV7-3,TRBJ1-1,CASSLTRGDTEAFF,TGTGCCAGCAGCTTAACGCGGGGGGACACTGAAGCTTTCTTT
many,NA,TRBV6-1,TRBJ1-1,CASSADGLSGGAFF,TGTGCCAGCAGCGCCGACGGACTTTCTGGGGGAGCTTTCTTT
many,NA,TRBV10-3,TRBJ1-1,CAISRSLLQGQGKNTEAFF,TGTGCCATCAGCAGAAGCCTGCTGCAGGGGCAGGGAAAGAACACTGAAGCTTTCTTT
NA,TRBD2,TRBV28,TRBJ2-1,CASSLGGGTHKEQFF,TGTGCCAGCAGTTTGGGGGGGGGGACCCACAAAGAGCAGTTCTTC
NA,NA,TRBV7-7,TRBJ2-3,CASSSLSQGDTQYF,TGTGCTAGCAGCTCTTTATCGCAGGGGGATACGCAGTATTTT
many,NA,TRBV7-8,TRBJ2-5,CASNRRRGEETQYF,TGTGCCAGCAACCGGCGGCGGGGCGAAGAGACCCAGTACTTC
many,NA,TRBV10-2,TRBJ2-4,CASSESVEGIQYF,TGCGCCAGCAGTGAGTCGGTAGAGGGCATTCAGTACTTC
many,TRBD1,TRBV7-9,TRBJ1-5,CASSLGGQVNQPQHF,TGTGCCAGCAGCTTAGGGGGACAGGTCAATCAGCCCCAGCATTTT
many,NA,TRBV5-6,TRBJ1-2,CASSAGPRVYTF,TGTGCCAGCAGCGCGGGTCCCCGAGTCTACACCTTC
NA,NA,TRBV5-1,TRBJ1-1,CASSMDGGNTEAFF,TGCGCCAGCAGTATGGACGGAGGGAACACTGAAGCTTTCTTT
many,NA,TRBV7-9,TRBJ1-5,CASSRAFGQPQHF,TGTGCCAGCAGCCGCGCCTTCGGTCAGCCCCAGCATTTT
NA,TRBD2,TRBV27,TRBJ2-3,CASSLSGREGYTDTQYF,TGTGCCAGCAGTTTATCTGGACGGGAGGGTTACACAGATACGCAGTATTTT
few,NA,TRBV20-1,TRBJ2-5,CSARDRKGWETQYF,TGCAGTGCTAGAGATCGGAAGGGGTGGGAGACCCAGTACTTC
many,NA,TRBV12-3/TRBV12-4,TRBJ1-1,CASSLRPGSEAFF,TGTGCCAGCAGTTTGCGGCCGGGGTCCGAAGCTTTCTTT